This record covers a single T cell receptor beta chain. The record originates from a study of blood T cell repertoires in COVID-19. Whole-study context: Acute-phase and convalescent COVID-19 samples originated in the United States, Italy and Spain. The analysed material was cDNA or gDNA that came from T cells, B-cell-depleted T cells, or PBMCs.

Original processing notes: Amplifying reference gene primers gave estimates of nucleated cell counts. Some clones are missing from TCRdb's copy, which holds only in-frame ones; the method was immunoSEQ multiplex PCR. V, J and clone size are taken as reported in that table, and D and trimming were inferred from the DNA itself. Of about 30,000 clones listed, about 86% were seen once; the top ten hold more than 25%. The sequenced sample was peripheral blood. This receptor was obtained from a human donor in a cohort sampled during active COVID-19.

The CDR3 is CASRRDRGSYEQYF. DNA for the CDR3: TGTGCCAGCAGGCGGGACAGGGGTTCCTACGAGCAGTACTTC. The chain uses TRBV6-5 and TRBJ2-7; TRBD1 matches 10 bases. Germline CDR1 is MNHEY and CDR2 is SVGAGI. J gave up 1 base and V 6 bases, and 3 bases lay outside the gene matches. CDR3 length: 14 residues.